This T cell receptor beta chain is from a study of blood T cell repertoires in COVID-19. Study-wide context: Sites across the United States, Italy and Spain contributed samples from acute and convalescent COVID-19. In each case, the material was cDNA or gDNA derived from T cells, B-cell-depleted T cells, or PBMCs.

Original handling: Estimation of nucleated cell counts was performed using reference gene primer amplification. Here immunoSEQ multiplex PCR was the method, and the copy in TCRdb shows in-frame clones only, minus some. V and J calls plus clone size are reproduced from that table; the DNA served to infer D and trimming. The top ten clones hold 8% to 13% of a sample with 180,000 or so clones, approximately 80% of them seen once. Enrollment of patients from Seattle took place during active infection, with longitudinal follow-up. Germline lookup yields CDR1 MNHEY and CDR2 SVGEGT. CDR3 length: 16 residues. Losses at the gene ends were 6 bases for V and 9 bases for J; bases not matched to a gene: 15.

The receptor was isolated from a woman in her thirties or forties with COVID-19, enrolled during active disease. Sequenced material: peripheral blood. The chain recombines TRBV6-2 or TRBV6-3 with TRBJ2-1, with 9 bases identical to TRBD2. The CDR3 region has the DNA TGTGCCAGCAGCGGAGCGGGCGGGAGGGTGCGTGGTGAGCAGTTCTTC. It codes for CASSGAGGRVRGEQFF.